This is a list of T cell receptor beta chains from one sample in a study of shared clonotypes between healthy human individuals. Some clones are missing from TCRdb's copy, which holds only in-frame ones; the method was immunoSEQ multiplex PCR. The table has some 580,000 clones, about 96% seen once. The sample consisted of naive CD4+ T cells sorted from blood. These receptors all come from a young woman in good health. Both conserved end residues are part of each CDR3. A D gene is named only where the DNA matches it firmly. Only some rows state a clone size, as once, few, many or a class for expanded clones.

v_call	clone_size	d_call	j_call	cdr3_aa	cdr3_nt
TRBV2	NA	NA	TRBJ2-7	CASSESLYPGRSYEQYF	TGTGCCAGCAGTGAATCGCTTTATCCAGGGCGATCCTACGAGCAGTACTTC
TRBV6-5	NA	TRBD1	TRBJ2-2	CASREGQGHGELFF	TGTGCCAGCAGAGAGGGACAGGGGCACGGGGAGCTGTTTTTT
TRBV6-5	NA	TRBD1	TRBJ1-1	CASRSTGENTEAFF	TGTGCCAGCAGATCTACAGGGGAGAACACTGAAGCTTTCTTT
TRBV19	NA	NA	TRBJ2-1	CASNRNGIVGYNEQFF	TGTGCCAGTAACAGGAATGGAATTGTAGGTTACAATGAGCAGTTCTTC
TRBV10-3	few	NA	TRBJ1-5	CAISESPGDQPQHF	TGTGCCATCAGTGAGTCCCCAGGGGATCAGCCCCAGCATTTT
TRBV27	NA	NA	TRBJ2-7	CASRGGTSYEQYF	TGTGCCAGCAGGGGCGGGACATCCTACGAGCAGTACTTC
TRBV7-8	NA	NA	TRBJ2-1	CASSPLVGNEQFF	TGTGCCAGCAGCCCCCTGGTTGGCAATGAGCAGTTCTTC
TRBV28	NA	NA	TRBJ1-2	CASSQEDRYGYTF	TGTGCCAGTAGTCAGGAGGACCGCTATGGCTACACCTTC
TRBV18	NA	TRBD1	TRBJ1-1	CASSSGQDTEAFF	TGTGCCAGCTCATCAGGACAGGACACTGAAGCTTTCTTT
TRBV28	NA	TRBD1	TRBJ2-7	CASLGQGAGTVRTSPHEQYF	TGTGCCAGCTTGGGACAGGGGGCAGGCACAGTGCGTACCTCTCCCCACGAGCAGTACTTC